The TCR beta chain under discussion was sequenced for a study of CD8 T cells in Susac syndrome. Through negative isolation, CD4+ and CD8+ T cells were obtained, while TEMRA cells were enriched using FACS. Random hexamers were used to reverse transcribe about 0.45 to 1 ug of RNA. The CDR3 of TCR beta was amplified by immunoSEQ multiplex PCR across 54 Vbeta and 13 Jbeta. TCRdb re-analysed the immunoSEQ multiplex PCR reads in MiXCR, keeping a single row per CDR3 protein. The table records fewer than 65,000 distinct CDR3 sequences, around nine tenths of them present only once. V lost 3 bases, J lost 9 bases, and 8 bases stayed unmatched. CDR1 is SNHLY and CDR2 is FYNNEI in the germline V gene. This CDR3 comprises 14 residues.

This sequence joins TRBV2 and TRBJ2-1; TRBD2 aligns across 7 bases. The specimen sequenced was CD8+ T cells from PBMCs. The receptor comes from a human donor in good health. CDR3 region: CASSDEWRGTEQFF. The CDR3 region has the DNA TGTGCCAGCAGTGATGAGTGGCGGGGGACTGAGCAGTTCTTC. Supplemented by reference TRBV2 and TRBJ2-1, the full variable domain reads EPEVTQTPSHQVTQMGQEVILRCVPISNHLYFYWYRQILGQKVEFLVSFYNNEISEKSEIFDDQFSVERPDGSNFTLKIRSTKLEDSAMYFCASSDEWRGTEQFFGPGTRLTVL.